The T cell receptor beta chain under discussion was sequenced for a study of shared clonotypes between healthy human individuals. V lost 3 bases and J 5 bases, leaving 5 bases between the germline ends. This CDR3 spans 12 amino acids. Germline V gives CDR1 SGHAT, CDR2 FQDESV (reference sequence). Every subset's genomic DNA went evenly onto several immunoSEQ plates. Profiling relied on immunoSEQ multiplex PCR, and the TCRdb table lists in-frame clones only, not all of them. The table has around 500,000 clones, around 80% seen once; the top ten hold approximately 12%. Without sorting, samples used some 100 million PBMCs for genomic DNA.

Sequencing used PBMCs. V is TRBV11-1 and J is TRBJ2-1, with D unclear. This receptor was taken from a woman aged 40 to 50 in good health. Some clones in this sample may be carry-over from other donors' samples. The CDR3, as DNA: TGTGCCAGCAGCTTTTGGGACAATGAGCAGTTCTTC. This sequence encodes CASSFWDNEQFF.